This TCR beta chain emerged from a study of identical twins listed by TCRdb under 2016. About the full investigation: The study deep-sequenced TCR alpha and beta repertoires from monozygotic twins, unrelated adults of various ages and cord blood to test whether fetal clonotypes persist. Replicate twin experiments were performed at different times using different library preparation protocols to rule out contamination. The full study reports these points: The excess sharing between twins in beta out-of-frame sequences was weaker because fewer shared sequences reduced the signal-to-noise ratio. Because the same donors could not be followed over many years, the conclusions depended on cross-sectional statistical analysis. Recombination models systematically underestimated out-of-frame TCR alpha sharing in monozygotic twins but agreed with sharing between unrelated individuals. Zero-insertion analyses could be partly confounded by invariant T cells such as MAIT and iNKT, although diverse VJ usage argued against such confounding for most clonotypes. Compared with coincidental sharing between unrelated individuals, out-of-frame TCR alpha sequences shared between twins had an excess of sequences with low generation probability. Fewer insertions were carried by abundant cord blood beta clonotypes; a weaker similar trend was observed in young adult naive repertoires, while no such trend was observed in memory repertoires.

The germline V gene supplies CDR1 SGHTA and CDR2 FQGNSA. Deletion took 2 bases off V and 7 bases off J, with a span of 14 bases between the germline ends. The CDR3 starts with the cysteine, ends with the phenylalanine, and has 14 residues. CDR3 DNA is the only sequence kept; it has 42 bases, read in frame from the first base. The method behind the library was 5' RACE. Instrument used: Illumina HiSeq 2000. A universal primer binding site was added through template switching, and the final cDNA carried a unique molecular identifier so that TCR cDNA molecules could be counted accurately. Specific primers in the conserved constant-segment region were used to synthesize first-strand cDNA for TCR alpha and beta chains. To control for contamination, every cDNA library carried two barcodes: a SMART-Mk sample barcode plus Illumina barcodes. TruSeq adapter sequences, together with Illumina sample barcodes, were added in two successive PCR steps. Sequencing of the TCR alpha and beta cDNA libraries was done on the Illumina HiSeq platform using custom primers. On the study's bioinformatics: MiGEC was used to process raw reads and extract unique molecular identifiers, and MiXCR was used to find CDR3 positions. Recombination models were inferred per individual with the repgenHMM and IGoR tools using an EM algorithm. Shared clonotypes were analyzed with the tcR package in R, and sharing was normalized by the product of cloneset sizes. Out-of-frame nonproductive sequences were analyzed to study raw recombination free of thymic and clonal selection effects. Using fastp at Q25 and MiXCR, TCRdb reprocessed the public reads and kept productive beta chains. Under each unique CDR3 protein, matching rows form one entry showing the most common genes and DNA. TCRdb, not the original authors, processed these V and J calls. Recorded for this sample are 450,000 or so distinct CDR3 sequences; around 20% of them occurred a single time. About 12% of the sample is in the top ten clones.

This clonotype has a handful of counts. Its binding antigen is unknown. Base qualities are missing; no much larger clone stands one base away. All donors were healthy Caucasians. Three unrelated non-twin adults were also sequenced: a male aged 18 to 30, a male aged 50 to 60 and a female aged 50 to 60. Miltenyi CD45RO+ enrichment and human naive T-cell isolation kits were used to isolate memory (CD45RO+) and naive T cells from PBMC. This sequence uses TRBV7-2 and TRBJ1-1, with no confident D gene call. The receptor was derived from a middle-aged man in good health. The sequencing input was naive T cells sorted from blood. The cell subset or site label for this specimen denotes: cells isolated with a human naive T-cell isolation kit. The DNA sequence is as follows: TGTGCCAGCAGCTTAACTAGGGAATCCGGTGAAGCTTTCTTT. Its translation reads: CASSLTRESGEAFF.